This is a list of T cell receptor beta chains from one sample in a study of shared T cell receptors in the human thymus. Repertoires were generated with immunoSEQ multiplex PCR, while TCRdb's copy carries only in-frame clones and drops some. Of about 380,000 clones in the sample, 85% to 95% were seen once. The sequenced sample was thymocytes. All receptors derive from a human donor. The CDR3 runs from the conserved cysteine through the conserved F or W. The D gene is left open where the match is weak. Size tells how often a clone was seen (once, few, many) or the class of an expanded clone, and some rows leave it out.

TRBV5-4	TRBJ2-7	.	.	TGTGCCAGCAGCTTAAATGGGGAGCAGTACTTC	CASSLNGEQYF
TRBV10-1	TRBJ2-3	.	.	TGCGCCAGCGGGGATACTATTTCTAGCACAGATACGCAGTATTTT	CASGDTISSTDTQYF
TRBV4-2	TRBJ2-7	TRBD2	.	TGTGCCAGCAGCCCAGGGCGGACTAGCCACCCCTTCCCTTACGAGCAGTACTTC	CASSPGRTSHPFPYEQYF
TRBV11-1	TRBJ2-2	.	.	TGTGCCAGCAGCTTGAACAGGAGGACCGGGGAGCTGTTTTTT	CASSLNRRTGELFF
TRBV28	TRBJ1-1	.	.	TGTGCCAGCAGACCGACAGATTCGAACACTGAAGCTTTCTTT	CASRPTDSNTEAFF
TRBV4-1	TRBJ1-2	.	.	TGCGCCAGCAGCTCAGAGGACAGTATCCTCTATGGCTACACCTTC	CASSSEDSILYGYTF
TRBV6-6	TRBJ2-5	TRBD2	.	TGTGCCAGCAGTAGCGGGGGGCCCCAGTACTTC	CASSSGGPQYF
TRBV18	TRBJ2-5	TRBD2	.	TGTGCCAGCTCACCACGTGTAGCGGGACTCCCCCAAGAGACCCAGTACTTC	CASSPRVAGLPQETQYF
TRBV28	TRBJ2-1	.	.	TGTGCCAGCAGTTTAGGTTTCGGGGACCACGCCAATGAGCAGTTCTTC	CASSLGFGDHANEQFF
TRBV28	TRBJ1-4	TRBD1	.	TGTGCCAGCAGTCCCCAGGGGGACAGGGTTGAAGAAAAACTGTTTTTT	CASSPQGDRVEEKLFF
TRBV10-2	TRBJ2-7	TRBD1	once	TGCGCCACCACCCTCCGGGACAGGGGCTCGGAGCGGTACTTC	CATTLRDRGSERYF
TRBV9	TRBJ2-2	.	.	TGTGCCAGCAGCCCCAATAGCGGAAACACCGGGGAGCTGTTTTTT	CASSPNSGNTGELFF
TRBV27	TRBJ1-3	TRBD1	once	TGTGCCAGCAGTTCCCTGACAGGGGGGGAAAACACCATATATTTT	CASSSLTGGENTIYF
TRBV15	TRBJ2-1	.	once	TGTGCCACCAGCAGAGATAGGTCCAGGGATCGGTCCTACAATGAGCAGTTCTTC	CATSRDRSRDRSYNEQFF
TRBV6-1	TRBJ1-5	.	.	TGTGCCAGCCTCGACGCACGGCAGCCCCAGCATTTT	CASLDARQPQHF
TRBV5-1	TRBJ2-1	TRBD2	.	TGCGCCAGCAGCTTGTCGGTTCGGTTAGCGGGAGACGGGGAGCAGTTCTTC	CASSLSVRLAGDGEQFF
TRBV7-9	TRBJ1-1	TRBD1	.	TGTGCCAGCAGCCTAATGGGGACAGGGCGAGTGTACACTGAAGCTTTCTTT	CASSLMGTGRVYTEAFF
TRBV28	TRBJ2-4	.	.	TGTGCCAGCAGTTTACAGGGGGCCAAAAACATTCAGTACTTC	CASSLQGAKNIQYF
TRBV6-5	TRBJ2-7	.	.	TGTGCCAGCAGAGACACTGGACGGGGGAGGGAGCAGTACTTC	CASRDTGRGREQYF
TRBV19	TRBJ2-1	TRBD2	.	TGTGCCAGTAGTATAATGAGGCGGGAGGGCCCCTACAATGAGCAGTTCTTC	CASSIMRREGPYNEQFF
TRBV27	TRBJ1-1	.	.	TGTGCCAGCACCTTGACAGGCCTCAACACTGAAGCTTTCTTT	CASTLTGLNTEAFF
TRBV28	TRBJ1-5	TRBD1	.	TGTGCCAGCAGTTCAGAACCGGGACAGGGGGCACGTCAGCCCCAGCATTTT	CASSSEPGQGARQPQHF
TRBV6-5	TRBJ1-1	.	.	TGTGCCAGCAGTTCCGGGGTGAACACTGAAGCTTTCTTT	CASSSGVNTEAFF
TRBV27	TRBJ2-1	TRBD2	.	TGTGCCAGCAGCCCCCTAGCGGGAGGATACTACAATGAGCAGTTCTTC	CASSPLAGGYYNEQFF
TRBV6-1	TRBJ2-7	.	.	TGTGCCAGCAGTGAATATTGCGACGAGCAGTACTTC	CASSEYCDEQYF
TRBV5-6	TRBJ1-5	.	.	TGTGCCAGCAGCTTGTGGGGGAACGGTCAGCCCCAGCATTTT	CASSLWGNGQPQHF
TRBV21-1	TRBJ1-2	.	once	TGTGCCAGCAGCAAATCTTTGAGTTCTAACTATGGCTACACCTTC	CASSKSLSSNYGYTF
TRBV25-1	TRBJ2-7	TRBD2	.	TGTGCCAGCAGTGAGAGGACTAGCGGTGAATACGAGCAGTACTTC	CASSERTSGEYEQYF
TRBV28	TRBJ1-1	.	.	TGTGCCAGCAGTTTTGGGCAGCTAAGAGCTTTCTTT	CASSFGQLRAFF
TRBV29-1	TRBJ1-2	.	.	TGCAGCGTTGAAGAAGTTAGGGGGGCGAGTGGCTACACCTTC	CSVEEVRGASGYTF
TRBV6-6	TRBJ2-7	.	.	TGTGCCGCCCAGGGAGAGGGGTACGAGCAGTACTTC	CAAQGEGYEQYF
TRBV25-1	TRBJ1-3	.	.	TGTGCCAGCAGTGATAGAGGGGATGACTCTGGAAACACCATATATTTT	CASSDRGDDSGNTIYF
TRBV27	TRBJ2-6	.	.	TGTGCCAGCAGTTCGAAACGGCACCTTCTCCTCCCGAGGCCACCTAACGTCCTGACTTTC	CASSSKRHLLLPRPPNVLTF
TRBV12-5	TRBJ2-3	TRBD2	.	TGTGCTAGTGGTTTAGGACTAGCGGGTAGCACAGATACGCAGTATTTT	CASGLGLAGSTDTQYF
TRBV6-1	TRBJ1-1	TRBD1	.	TGTGCCAGCAAATCACACAGGGGTAGCCGGACTGAAGCTTTCTTT	CASKSHRGSRTEAFF
TRBV15	TRBJ2-1	TRBD2	.	TGTGCCACCAGCAGAGATTCTCTAGCGGGAGGGCTCGATGAGCAGTTCTTC	CATSRDSLAGGLDEQFF
TRBV6-5	TRBJ1-2	TRBD1	.	TGTGCCAGCAGCCCTCCGGGACAGGGCCCCTATGGCTACACCTTC	CASSPPGQGPYGYTF
TRBV7-2	TRBJ1-5	.	.	TGTGCCAGCAGTCCCCGGACAGTACCCAATCAGCCCCAGCATTTT	CASSPRTVPNQPQHF
TRBV27	TRBJ2-5	TRBD2	.	TGTGCCAGCAGGGGAGGGCCGGAGACCCAGTACTTC	CASRGGPETQYF
TRBV28	TRBJ1-1	.	.	TGTGCCAGCAGTTTATGCTCCGCGGGGGACTGTGAAGCTTTCTTT	CASSLCSAGDCEAFF
TRBV7-2	TRBJ1-2	TRBD1	.	TGTGCCAGCAGTCGGACAGGGCTTACCTATGGCTACACCTTC	CASSRTGLTYGYTF
TRBV6-5	TRBJ2-7	TRBD2	.	TGTGCCAGCAGTTACTACGGGGGGTTTGGGGACTACGAGCAGTACTTC	CASSYYGGFGDYEQYF